These 26 T cell receptor beta chains share one sample of origin, sequenced in a study of Ad26.COV2.S vaccination and SARS-CoV-2 variants. Here immunoSEQ multiplex PCR was the method, and the copy in TCRdb shows in-frame clones only, minus some. The sample records hundreds of thousands of clones, approximately 86% being singletons. Regarding treatment: about 20 received Ad26.COV2.S at low or high dose, single or two shots; about 5 received placebo; per-sample allocation not given. Collection of the samples took place on day 63 after the first injection of vaccine or placebo. Material: peripheral blood, obtained in a trial of Ad26.COV2.S vaccine versus placebo. These receptors were obtained from a person aged 18 to 59 who received the Ad26.COV2.S COVID-19 vaccine or a placebo.

The V gene is TRBV21-1, the J gene TRBJ2-3; whether TRBD2, the table's D call, matches the DNA was not checked. TRBV21-1 is a known pseudogene. There are 16 residues in the CDR3. The CDR3 DNA reads as TGTGCCAGCAGCACCATTAGCGGGGGGGAAGTAGATACGCAGTATTTT. Residues: CASSTISGGEVDTQYF.

The J gene is TRBJ1-6, the V gene TRBV6-1, with D possibly being TRBD1 (5 bases). V was cut by 5 bases and J by 9 bases, with 17 bases left in between. CDR3 length: 15 amino acids. Germline assignment: CDR1 MNHNS and CDR2 SASEGT. This CDR3 is CASSPTMGDSSPLHF. CDR3 coding DNA: TGTGCCAGCAGTCCCACCATGGGGGATTCTTCACCCCTCCACTTT.

The chain links TRBV7-2 to TRBJ1-2, with D hard to call. Germline CDR1 SGHTA, CDR2 FQGNSA. The CDR3 is 15 residues long. V lost 3 bases, J lost 6 bases, and 17 bases lay in between. The CDR3 loop is CASSLREVAENGYTF. The CDR3 coding sequence is TGTGCCAGCAGCTTGAGAGAGGTGGCGGAGAATGGCTACACCTTC.

This chain links TRBV19 with TRBJ2-7; 7 nucleotides line up with TRBD1. V lost 4 bases and J lost 0; bases outside the gene matches: 12. CDR1 is LNHDA, CDR2 SQIVND, per germline (reference sequence). CDR3 length: 17 residues. The CDR3 sequence: CASSTTAGTAFSYEQYF. The CDR3 nucleotides read TGTGCCAGTAGTACCACGGCCGGGACAGCCTTCTCCTACGAGCAGTACTTC.

The rearrangement uses TRBV12-3 or TRBV12-4 and TRBJ1-1, with unresolved D. The CDR3 runs 13 residues. Trimming removed 3 bases from V and 1 base from J, with 6 bases in between. CDR3 DNA sequence: TGTGCCAGCAGTTTGGGAAGGAACACTGAAGCTTTCTTT. It encodes CASSLGRNTEAFF.

The rearrangement joins TRBV7-3 to TRBJ2-1; 12 bases are shared with TRBD2. The germline gives CDR1 SGHTA, CDR2 FQGTGA. Trimming at V came to 4 bases and at J to 15 bases, leaving 7 bases not matched to a gene. The CDR3 loop spans 13 amino acids. The CDR3 region has the DNA TGTGCCAGCAGCTCCACTAGCGGGAGGTTTTTGTTCTTC. Translation gives CASSSTSGRFLFF.

This clone was seen a few times. The V call is TRBV11-2, the J call TRBJ2-3, with 8 bases that match TRBD2. This CDR3 region has 17 residues. Germline V gives CDR1 SGHAT, CDR2 FQNNGV. The trim removed 2 bases at V and 4 bases at J, leaving 11 bases unmatched. The chain's CDR3 is CASSLPFRGGDPDTQYF. In DNA form, the CDR3 reads TGTGCCAGCAGCTTACCCTTCCGGGGGGGCGACCCAGATACGCAGTATTTT.

This chain links TRBV27 with TRBJ2-2; 7 positions match TRBD1. V gave up 5 bases and J gave up 5 bases; unmatched junction bases: 8. Germline V lookup: CDR1 MNHEY, CDR2 SMNVEV (reference sequence). There are 15 residues in the CDR3. The CDR3 region is CASSPDRVPTGELFF. CDR3 sequence (DNA): TGTGCCAGCAGTCCAGACAGGGTCCCAACCGGGGAGCTGTTTTTT.

The chain joins TRBV7-8 to TRBJ2-3; D may be TRBD2 (5 bases). The CDR3 has 15 residues. Trimming removed 5 bases at V and 1 base at J, with 13 bases between. CDR1 SGHVS and CDR2 FQNEAQ come from the germline V gene. CDR3 sequence reads: CASSIGLSRTDTQYF. As DNA, the CDR3 is TGTGCCAGCAGCATTGGACTGAGCCGCACAGATACGCAGTATTTT.

V and J are TRBV4-3 and TRBJ2-7, with a tentative D call TRBD2 (7 bases). Germline CDR1 reads LGHNA; CDR2 reads YSLEER. The CDR3 loop spans 16 amino acids. Trimming left V 0 bases short and J 7 bases short, with 19 bases between. CDR3 nucleotide sequence: TGCGCCAGCAGCCAAGAAGGGGGGGTGGGAGTTTTTGAGCAGTACTTC. It specifies CASSQEGGVGVFEQYF.

The chain uses TRBV4-1 and TRBJ2-7; 7 nucleotides agree with TRBD1. J was trimmed by 1 base and V by 0 bases; bases with no gene match: 3. Germline V gene lookup returns CDR1 MGHRA and CDR2 YSYEKL. The CDR3 has 15 residues. The CDR3 DNA reads TGCGCCAGCAGCCAAGATACAGGGGCTTCCTACGAGCAGTACTTC. This translates into CASSQDTGASYEQYF.

V and J are TRBV9 and TRBJ2-1; D is ambiguous. CDR1 is SGDLS, CDR2 YYNGEE, per germline. This CDR3 contains 15 residues. V was cut by 2 bases and J by 4 bases, with 13 bases left in between. This CDR3 reads CASSVPLGPYNEQFF. The CDR3 coding sequence is TGTGCCAGCAGCGTTCCTCTTGGGCCGTACAATGAGCAGTTCTTC.

This chain joins TRBV19 and TRBJ1-5; 7 bases are a match to TRBD1. Germline CDR1 is LNHDA and CDR2 is SQIVND (reference sequence). This CDR3 is 13 amino acids long. The ends lost 5 bases at V and 7 bases at J; junction bases unmatched: 5. CDR3 amino acids: CASSPRGIQPQHF. The CDR3 nucleotides read TGTGCCAGTAGTCCCAGGGGGATCCAGCCCCAGCATTTT.

Within the sample, this clone is medium-sized. V usage is TRBV19 and J usage is TRBJ1-1; 10 nucleotides agree with TRBD1. V was pared by 6 bases and J by 6 bases, with 10 bases of the junction left unmatched. CDR3 length equals 15 residues. Germline V gene lookup returns CDR1 LNHDA and CDR2 SQIVND (reference sequence). The CDR3 sequence: CASSHIGTGVPEAFF. In nucleotides, the CDR3 is TGTGCCAGTAGCCATATCGGGACAGGGGTTCCTGAAGCTTTCTTT.

The chain links TRBV7-9 to TRBJ1-1; TRBD1 might be the D (6 bases). This CDR3 has 16 residues. V lost 2 bases to trimming and J lost 5 bases, with 18 bases between them. Per germline, CDR1 SEHNR and CDR2 FQNEAQ (reference sequence). The CDR3, as DNA: TGTGCCAGCAGCTTAATAGGGACACAGGGAGAGACTGAAGCTTTCTTT. This gives the protein CASSLIGTQGETEAFF.

The chain joins TRBV18 to TRBJ1-6; D gene ambiguous. CDR1 is KGHSH, CDR2 LQKENI, per germline. The CDR3 runs 13 residues. The V gene lost 5 bases and the J gene lost 9 bases, with 11 bases spanning the gap. This chain's CDR3 is CASSIGSVSPLHF. The DNA for the CDR3 is TGTGCCAGCTCAATTGGCAGCGTTTCACCCCTCCACTTT.

J is TRBJ1-5 and V is TRBV25-1; 7 nucleotides line up with TRBD1. The CDR3 runs 13 residues. V was clipped by 8 bases and J by 5 bases; unmatched bases: 6. CDR1 MGHDK and CDR2 SYGVNS come from the germline V gene. The CDR3: CASRDREDQPQHF. In DNA, the CDR3 is TGTGCCAGCCGAGACAGGGAGGATCAGCCCCAGCATTTT. The full variable domain, its missing parts supplied by reference TRBV25-1 and TRBJ1-5, is EADIYQTPRYLVIGTGKKITLECSQTMGHDKMYWYQQDPGMELHLIHYSYGVNSTEKGDLSSESTVSRIRTEHFPLTLESARPSHTSQYLCASRDREDQPQHFGDGTRLSIL.

This clone was seen only once. The chain has TRBV6-2 or TRBV6-3 and TRBJ1-4; TRBD1 might be the D (5 bases). V was pared by 5 bases and J by 0 bases, with 7 bases between. CDR1 and CDR2 from the germline V gene are MNHEY and SVGEGT. The length of the CDR3 is 14 residues. The CDR3 DNA reads TGTGCCAGCAGTACCAGGGCAACTAATGAAAAACTGTTTTTT. Translated, it gives CASSTRATNEKLFF.

V usage is TRBV5-1 and J usage is TRBJ2-2; 11 bases line up with TRBD2. The germline V gene has CDR1 SGHRS and CDR2 YFSETQ. The CDR3 loop spans 16 amino acids. Trimming took 2 bases from V and 4 from J; bases not matched to a gene: 4. CDR3 sequence reads: CASSFPSGGPTGELFF. CDR3 DNA sequence: TGCGCCAGCAGCTTCCCTAGCGGGGGGCCCACCGGGGAGCTGTTTTTT.

This clone was seen only once. This chain uses TRBV21-1 with TRBJ2-4; no DNA check was done on the table's D call, TRBD2. TRBV21-1 is described as a pseudogene. The CDR3 spans 16 residues. This CDR3 is CASSKDEAEYKNIQYF. CDR3 nucleotide sequence: TGTGCCAGCAGCAAAGATGAGGCGGAATACAAAAACATTCAGTACTTC.

This rearrangement joins TRBV15 to TRBJ1-1; 7 nucleotides line up with TRBD1. Germline V gene data show CDR1 as LNHNV and CDR2 as YYDKDF (reference sequence). The CDR3 contains 15 residues. J gave up 1 base and V 1 base, and 3 bases lay outside the gene matches. The CDR3 loop reads CATSRVTGWNTEAFF. CDR3 sequence (DNA): TGTGCCACCAGCAGAGTGACAGGGTGGAACACTGAAGCTTTCTTT.

A single count supports this clone. The chain links TRBV7-9 to TRBJ1-1; D might be TRBD1 (5 bases). Germline CDR1 reads SEHNR; CDR2 reads FQNEAQ (reference sequence). The CDR3 is 15 amino acids. With 3 bases removed from V and 1 base from J, the gap between germline ends came to 12 bases. The CDR3 nucleotides are TGTGCCAGCAGCTTCGATGGACAAACGAACACTGAAGCTTTCTTT. It yields the protein CASSFDGQTNTEAFF. Supplemented by reference TRBV7-9 and TRBJ1-1, the full variable domain reads DTGVSQNPRHKITKRGQNVTFRCDPISEHNRLYWYRQTLGQGPEFLTYFQNEAQLEKSRLLSDRFSAERPKGSFSTLEIQRTEQGDSAMYLCASSFDGQTNTEAFFGQGTRLTVV.

The chain joins TRBV4-3 to TRBJ2-2; D uncertain. Germline V gene data show CDR1 as LGHNA and CDR2 as YSLEER. The CDR3 is 14 residues long. V lost 1 base and J lost 1, with 4 bases in between. The CDR3 region has the DNA TGCGCCAGCAGCCAAGGGTGGAACACCGGGGAGCTGTTTTTT. Amino acid sequence: CASSQGWNTGELFF.

This chain joins TRBV27 and TRBJ1-2; 7 bases line up with TRBD1. V lost 4 bases, J lost 2 bases, and 10 bases stayed unmatched. Germline V lookup: CDR1 MNHEY, CDR2 SMNVEV (reference sequence). CDR3 length: 16 amino acids. CDR3 region: CASSSGTAITNYGYTF. As DNA, the CDR3 is TGTGCCAGCAGTTCCGGGACAGCGATAACCAACTATGGCTACACCTTC.

V is TRBV19 and J is TRBJ2-2; D is unclear. V gave up 2 bases and J gave up 6 bases, with 7 bases separating them. The CDR3 is made up of 13 amino acids. The germline gives CDR1 LNHDA, CDR2 SQIVND (reference sequence). CDR3 sequence: CASSIIFPGELFF. The CDR3 DNA sequence: TGTGCCAGTAGTATAATATTCCCCGGGGAGCTGTTTTTT.

The chain has TRBV27 and TRBJ1-2; TRBD1 agrees at 8 bases. After removal of 4 bases from V and 7 bases from J, the junction contained 2 bases not matched to a gene. The germline V gene encodes CDR1 MNHEY and CDR2 SMNVEV (reference sequence). This CDR3 is 12 amino acids long. CDR3 nucleotide sequence: TGTGCCAGCAGTTCAGGGGGCCCTGGCTACACCTTC. Protein sequence: CASSSGGPGYTF.